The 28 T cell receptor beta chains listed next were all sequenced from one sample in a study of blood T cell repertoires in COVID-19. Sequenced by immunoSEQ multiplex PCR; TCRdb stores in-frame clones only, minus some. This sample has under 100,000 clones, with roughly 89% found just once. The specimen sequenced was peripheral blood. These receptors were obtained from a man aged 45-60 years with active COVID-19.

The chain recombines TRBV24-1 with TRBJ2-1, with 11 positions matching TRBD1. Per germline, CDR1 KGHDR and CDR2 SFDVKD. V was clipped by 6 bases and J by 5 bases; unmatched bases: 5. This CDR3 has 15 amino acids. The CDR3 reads CATSTPGQGDNEQFF. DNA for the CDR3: TGTGCCACCAGTACACCGGGACAGGGGGACAATGAGCAGTTCTTC.

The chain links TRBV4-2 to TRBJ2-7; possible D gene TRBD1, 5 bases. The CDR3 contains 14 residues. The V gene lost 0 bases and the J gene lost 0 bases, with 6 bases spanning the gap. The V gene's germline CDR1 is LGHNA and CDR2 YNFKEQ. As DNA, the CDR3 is TGTGCCAGCAGCCAAGATACAGGCTCCTACGAGCAGTACTTC. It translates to CASSQDTGSYEQYF.

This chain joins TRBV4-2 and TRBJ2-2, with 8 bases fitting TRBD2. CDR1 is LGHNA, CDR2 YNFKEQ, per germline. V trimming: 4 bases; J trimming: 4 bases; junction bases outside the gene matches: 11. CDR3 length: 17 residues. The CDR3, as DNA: TGTGCCAGCAGCCGGGACCTTAGCGGGATTTCCACCGGGGAGCTGTTTTTT. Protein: CASSRDLSGISTGELFF.

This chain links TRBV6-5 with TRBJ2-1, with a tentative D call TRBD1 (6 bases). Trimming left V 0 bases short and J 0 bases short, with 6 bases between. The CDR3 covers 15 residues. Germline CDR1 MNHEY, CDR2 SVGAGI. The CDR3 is CASSYSGGSYNEQFF. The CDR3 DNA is TGTGCCAGCAGTTACTCAGGGGGCTCCTACAATGAGCAGTTCTTC.

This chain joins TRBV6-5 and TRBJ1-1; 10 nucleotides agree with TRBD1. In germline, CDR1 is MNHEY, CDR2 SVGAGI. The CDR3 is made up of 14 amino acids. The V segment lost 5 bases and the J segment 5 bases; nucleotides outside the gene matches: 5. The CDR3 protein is CASSMDRGRTEAFF. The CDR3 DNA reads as TGTGCCAGCAGTATGGACAGGGGGAGAACTGAAGCTTTCTTT.

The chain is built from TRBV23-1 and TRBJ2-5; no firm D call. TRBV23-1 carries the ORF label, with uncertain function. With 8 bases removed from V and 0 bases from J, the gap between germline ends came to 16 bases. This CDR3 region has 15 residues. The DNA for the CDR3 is TGCGCCAGCCAATCACTAAAGGTGTACCAAGAGACCCAGTACTTC. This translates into CASQSLKVYQETQYF.

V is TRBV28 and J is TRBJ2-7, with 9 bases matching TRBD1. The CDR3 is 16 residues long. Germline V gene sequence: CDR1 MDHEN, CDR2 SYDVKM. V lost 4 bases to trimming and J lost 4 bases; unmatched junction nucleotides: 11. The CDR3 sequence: CASSSTGGDVWYEQYF. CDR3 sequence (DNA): TGTGCCAGCAGTTCAACAGGGGGCGATGTATGGTACGAGCAGTACTTC.

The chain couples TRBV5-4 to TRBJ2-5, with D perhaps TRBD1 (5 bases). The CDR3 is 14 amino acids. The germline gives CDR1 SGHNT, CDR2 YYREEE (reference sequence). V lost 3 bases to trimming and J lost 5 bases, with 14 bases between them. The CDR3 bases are TGTGCCAGCAGCTCTGGCCAGGGTGTTGAGACCCAGTACTTC. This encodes CASSSGQGVETQYF.

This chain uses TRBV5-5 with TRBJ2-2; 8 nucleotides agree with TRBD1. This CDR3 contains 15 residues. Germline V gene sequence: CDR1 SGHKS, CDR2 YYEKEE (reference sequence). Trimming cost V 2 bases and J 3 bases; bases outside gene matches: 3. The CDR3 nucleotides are TGTGCCAGCAGCTTTCAGGGGGCGCACACCGGGGAGCTGTTTTTT. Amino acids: CASSFQGAHTGELFF.

The DNA of the CDR3 is TGCGCCAGCAGCTGGGACCCGGACAGGGGAATGAACACTGAAGCTTTCTTT. Translating it yields CASSWDPDRGMNTEAFF. The chain has TRBV5-1 and TRBJ1-1; 9 nucleotides line up with TRBD1. CDR1 and CDR2 from the germline V gene are SGHRS and YFSETQ. Losses at the gene ends were 3 bases for V and 0 bases for J; bases not matched to a gene: 9. The CDR3 spans 17 residues.

CDR3 residues: CASSWGGGAADTQYF. The CDR3 region has the DNA TGTGCCAGCAGTTGGGGCGGGGGGGCCGCAGATACGCAGTATTTT. This sequence joins TRBV7-2 and TRBJ2-3; 9 bases are a match to TRBD2. The CDR3 totals 15 residues. After removal of 6 bases from V and 4 bases from J, the junction contained 8 bases not matched to a gene. Germline CDR1 is SGHTA and CDR2 is FQGNSA.

The chain's CDR3 is CATAQGFRSPLHF. The CDR3 DNA reads as TGTGCCACCGCACAGGGGTTCCGATCACCCCTCCACTTT. This rearrangement joins TRBV28 to TRBJ1-6; TRBD1 aligns across 7 bases. The CDR3 has 13 amino acids. V trimming: 10 bases; J trimming: 10 bases; junction bases outside the gene matches: 10. Germline V CDR1 and CDR2: MDHEN, SYDVKM.

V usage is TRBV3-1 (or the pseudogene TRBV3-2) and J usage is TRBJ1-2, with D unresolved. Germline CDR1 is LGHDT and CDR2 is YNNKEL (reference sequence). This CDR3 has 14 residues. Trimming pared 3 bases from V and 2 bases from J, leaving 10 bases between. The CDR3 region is CASSQAGKNYGYTF. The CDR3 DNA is TGTGCCAGCAGCCAGGCCGGGAAGAACTATGGCTACACCTTC.

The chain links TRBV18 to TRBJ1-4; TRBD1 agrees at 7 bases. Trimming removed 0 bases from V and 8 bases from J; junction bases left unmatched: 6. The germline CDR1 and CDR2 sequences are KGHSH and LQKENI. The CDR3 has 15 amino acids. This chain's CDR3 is CASSPPSQGGEKLFF. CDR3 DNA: TGTGCCAGCTCACCACCCAGCCAGGGGGGCGAAAAACTGTTTTTT.

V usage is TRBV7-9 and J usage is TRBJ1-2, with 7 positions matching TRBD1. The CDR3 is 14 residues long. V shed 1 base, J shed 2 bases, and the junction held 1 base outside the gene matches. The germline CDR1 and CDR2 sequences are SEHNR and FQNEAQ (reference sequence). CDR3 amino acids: CASSLDRGNYGYTF. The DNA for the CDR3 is TGTGCCAGCAGCTTAGACAGGGGAAACTATGGCTACACCTTC.

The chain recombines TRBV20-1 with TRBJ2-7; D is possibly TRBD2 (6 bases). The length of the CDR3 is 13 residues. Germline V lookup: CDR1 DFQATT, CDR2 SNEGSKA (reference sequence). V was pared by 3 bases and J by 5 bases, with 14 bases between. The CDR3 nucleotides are TGCAGTGCTAGTAGCCCGGGGGATGACGAGCAGTACTTC. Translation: CSASSPGDDEQYF.

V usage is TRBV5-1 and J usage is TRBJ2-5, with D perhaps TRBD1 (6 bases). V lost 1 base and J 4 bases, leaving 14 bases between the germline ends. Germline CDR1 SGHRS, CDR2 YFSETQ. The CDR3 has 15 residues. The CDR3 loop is CASSLLGHRAETQYF. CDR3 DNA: TGCGCCAGCAGCTTGTTGGGACATCGCGCAGAGACCCAGTACTTC.

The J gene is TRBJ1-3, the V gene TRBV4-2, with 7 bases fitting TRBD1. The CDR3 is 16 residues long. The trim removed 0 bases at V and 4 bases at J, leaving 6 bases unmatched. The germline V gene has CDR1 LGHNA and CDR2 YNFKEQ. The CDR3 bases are TGTGCCAGCAGCCAAGATGACAGGGTCAACGGAAACACCATATATTTT. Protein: CASSQDDRVNGNTIYF.

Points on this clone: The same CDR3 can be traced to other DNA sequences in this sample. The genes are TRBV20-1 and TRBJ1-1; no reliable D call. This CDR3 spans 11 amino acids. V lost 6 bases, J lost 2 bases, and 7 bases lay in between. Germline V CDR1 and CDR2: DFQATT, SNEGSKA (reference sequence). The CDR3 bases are TGCAGTGCGCGAGAAAACACTGAAGCTTTCTTT. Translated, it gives CSARENTEAFF.

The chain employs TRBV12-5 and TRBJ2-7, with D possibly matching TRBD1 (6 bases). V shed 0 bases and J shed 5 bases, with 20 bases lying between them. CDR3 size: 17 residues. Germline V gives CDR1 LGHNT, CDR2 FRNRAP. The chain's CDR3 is CASGLVPLLRGSNEQYF. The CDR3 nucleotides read TGTGCTAGTGGTTTGGTTCCCCTACTAAGGGGGAGCAACGAGCAGTACTTC. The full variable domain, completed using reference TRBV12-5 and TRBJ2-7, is DARVTQTPRHKVTEMGQEVTMRCQPILGHNTVFWYRQTMMQGLELLAYFRNRAPLDDSGMPKDRFSAEMPDATLATLKIQPSEPRDSAVYFCASGLVPLLRGSNEQYFGPGTRLTVT.

This CDR3 reads CASTLQGGGYGYTF. The CDR3, as DNA: TGTGCCAGCACCCTTCAAGGGGGTGGCTATGGCTACACCTTC. V is TRBV6-5 and J is TRBJ1-2; D perhaps matches TRBD1 (6 bases). Germline lookup yields CDR1 MNHEY and CDR2 SVGAGI. The CDR3 totals 14 residues. V was trimmed by 7 bases and J by 4 bases, leaving 16 bases between them.

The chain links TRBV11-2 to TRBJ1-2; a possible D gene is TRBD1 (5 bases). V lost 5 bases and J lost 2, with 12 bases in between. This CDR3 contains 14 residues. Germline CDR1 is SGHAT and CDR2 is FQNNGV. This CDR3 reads CASSAVGGNYGYTF. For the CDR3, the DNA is TGTGCCAGCAGCGCAGTGGGGGGGAACTATGGCTACACCTTC. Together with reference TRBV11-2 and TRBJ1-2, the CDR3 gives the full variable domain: EAGVAQSPRYKIIEKRQSVAFWCNPISGHATLYWYQQILGQGPKLLIQFQNNGVVDDSQLPKDRFSAERLKGVDSTLKIQPAKLEDSAVYLCASSAVGGNYGYTFGSGTRLTVV.

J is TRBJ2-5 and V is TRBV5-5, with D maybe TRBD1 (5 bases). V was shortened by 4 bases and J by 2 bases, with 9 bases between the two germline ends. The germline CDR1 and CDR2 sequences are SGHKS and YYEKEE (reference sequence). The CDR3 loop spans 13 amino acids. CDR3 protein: CASSRQQQETQYF. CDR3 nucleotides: TGTGCCAGCAGCAGACAGCAGCAAGAGACCCAGTACTTC.

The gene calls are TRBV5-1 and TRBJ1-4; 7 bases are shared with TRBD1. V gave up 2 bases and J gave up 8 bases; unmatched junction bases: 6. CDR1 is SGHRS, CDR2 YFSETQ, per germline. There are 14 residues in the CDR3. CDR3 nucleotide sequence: TGCGCCAGCAGCTTACGGACAGGCAGGGAAAAACTGTTTTTT. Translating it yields CASSLRTGREKLFF.

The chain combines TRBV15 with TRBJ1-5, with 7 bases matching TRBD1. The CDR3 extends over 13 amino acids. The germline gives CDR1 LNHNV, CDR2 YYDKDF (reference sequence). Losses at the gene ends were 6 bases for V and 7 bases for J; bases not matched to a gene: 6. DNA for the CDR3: TGTGCCACCAGGCGACAGGGCGGCCAGCCCCAGCATTTT. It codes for CATRRQGGQPQHF.

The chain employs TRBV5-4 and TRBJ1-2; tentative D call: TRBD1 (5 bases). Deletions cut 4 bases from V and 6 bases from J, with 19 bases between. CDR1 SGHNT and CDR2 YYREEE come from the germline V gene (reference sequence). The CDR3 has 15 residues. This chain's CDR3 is CASSRFGGLGDGYTF. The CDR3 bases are TGTGCCAGCAGCAGATTCGGGGGATTAGGCGATGGCTACACCTTC.

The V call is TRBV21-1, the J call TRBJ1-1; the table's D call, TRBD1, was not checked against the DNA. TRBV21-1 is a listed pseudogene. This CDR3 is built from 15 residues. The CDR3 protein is CASSKLGLPNTEAFF. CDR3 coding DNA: TGTGCCAGCAGCAAATTGGGGCTCCCGAACACTGAAGCTTTCTTT.

CDR3 loop: CASSLQGYEQYF. DNA of the CDR3: TGTGCCAGCTCCCTACAGGGGTACGAGCAGTACTTC. This chain connects TRBV18 to TRBJ2-7, with 7 bases fitting TRBD1. The CDR3 loop spans 12 amino acids. Trimming at V came to 6 bases and at J to 4 bases, leaving 3 bases not matched to a gene. Germline V gene sequence: CDR1 KGHSH, CDR2 LQKENI.